Each of the 14 T cell receptor beta chains below was sequenced from the same sample in a study of cytomegalovirus exposure and HLA in healthy donors. The PCR used 60 Vbeta and 13 Jbeta primers. The protocol was immunoSEQ multiplex PCR, while the TCRdb copy is restricted to in-frame clones and leaves out a portion. The table shows roughly 120,000 clones, with about 68% occurring only once. The sample consisted of PBMCs. These receptors originate from a woman aged 45-65 years in good health and CMV-seropositive.

The rearrangement links TRBV7-2 to TRBJ2-1, with D possibly TRBD2 on 6 matching bases. This CDR3 is 16 amino acids long. Deletions cut 0 bases from V and 2 bases from J, with 11 bases between. Per the germline V gene, CDR1 is SGHTA and CDR2 is FQGNSA. CDR3 sequence (DNA): TGTGCCAGCAGCTTAGCGTGGGCTAGCGCCTACAATGAGCAGTTCTTC. Protein: CASSLAWASAYNEQFF.

The rearrangement joins TRBV2 to TRBJ1-5; D might be TRBD1 (5 bases). V lost 5 bases and J lost 15, with 14 bases in between. Germline CDR1 SNHLY, CDR2 FYNNEI. The CDR3 extends over 11 amino acids. This chain's CDR3 is CASSRDSDPHF. The CDR3 bases are TGTGCCAGCAGTCGTGACAGTGACCCGCATTTT.

This chain connects TRBV19 to TRBJ1-5; maybe TRBD1 (6 bases). The CDR3 spans 13 residues. Germline-derived CDR1 and CDR2 are LNHDA and SQIVND (reference sequence). Trimming took off 6 bases at V and 5 bases at J, with 11 bases between the two ends. For the CDR3, the DNA is TGTGCCAGTAGAGAGACAGGCGATCAGCCCCAGCATTTT. It is translated as CASRETGDQPQHF.

V gene TRBV18 combines with J gene TRBJ2-3, with D unclear. There are 15 residues in the CDR3. The germline V gene encodes CDR1 KGHSH and CDR2 LQKENI. V shed 0 bases and J shed 0 bases, with 7 bases lying between them. CDR3 nucleotides: TGTGCCAGCTCACCACCGACTGCTAGCACAGATACGCAGTATTTT. Encoded protein: CASSPPTASTDTQYF.

The V gene is TRBV11-2, the J gene TRBJ1-2; 8 positions match TRBD1. J lost 4 bases, V lost 4 bases, and 2 bases had no gene match. Germline V CDR1 and CDR2: SGHAT, FQNNGV. The CDR3 covers 13 residues. In DNA form, the CDR3 reads TGTGCCAGCAGCTCGGGACAGGTCTATGGCTACACCTTC. It is translated as CASSSGQVYGYTF.

The chain is built from TRBV5-1 and TRBJ2-7; 12 bases match TRBD2. The J segment lost 1 base and the V segment lost 0 bases, leaving 5 bases of the junction unmatched. The CDR3 runs 17 residues. Germline assignment: CDR1 SGHRS and CDR2 YFSETQ. The CDR3 nucleotides are TGCGCCAGCAGCTTGGGACTAGCGGGAGAAGGGTCCTACGAGCAGTACTTC. This codes for CASSLGLAGEGSYEQYF.

This clone was observed a few times. The rearrangement links TRBV29-1 to TRBJ2-7; D gene ambiguous. Germline V gene lookup returns CDR1 SQVTM and CDR2 ANQGSEA. CDR3 length equals 12 residues. The ends were cut back, 4 bases at V and 7 bases at J, with 14 bases in the middle. CDR3 nucleotide sequence: TGCAGCGTTGCTTACGGTGTGAGGGAGCAGTACTTC. Protein product: CSVAYGVREQYF.

The J gene is TRBJ1-4, the V gene TRBV5-1, with 10 positions matching TRBD1. CDR1 and CDR2 (germline): SGHRS, YFSETQ. Germline trimming cut 4 bases from V and 8 bases from J; bases unmatched to any gene: 5. The CDR3 has 14 amino acids. The CDR3 nucleotides read TGCGCCAGCAGCGTGACAGGGGGCGAAGAAAAACTGTTTTTT. Encoded protein: CASSVTGGEEKLFF.

V gene TRBV4-3 combines with J gene TRBJ2-7; 9 positions agree with TRBD1. This CDR3 comprises 16 residues. Trimming at V came to 0 bases and at J to 4 bases, leaving 7 bases not matched to a gene. CDR1 and CDR2 (germline): LGHNA, YSLEER. CDR3 region: CASSQDGGTGQYEQYF. Here the CDR3 DNA reads TGCGCCAGCAGCCAAGATGGCGGGACAGGGCAGTACGAGCAGTACTTC.

The genes are TRBV7-9 and TRBJ1-2, with D unclear. The germline V gene encodes CDR1 SEHNR and CDR2 FQNEAQ (reference sequence). This CDR3 is built from 14 residues. V was trimmed by 1 base and J by 6 bases, leaving 12 bases between them. In nucleotides, the CDR3 is TGTGCCAGCAGCTTAGGTTATGACCGGGATGGCTACACCTTC. Amino acid sequence: CASSLGYDRDGYTF.

V and J are TRBV20-1 and TRBJ1-2; D may be TRBD1 (6 bases). The germline V and J ends were trimmed by 4 bases and 8 bases, with 11 bases remaining between them. Germline V gene data show CDR1 as DFQATT and CDR2 as SNEGSKA (reference sequence). This CDR3 is built from 11 residues. Here the CDR3 DNA reads TGCAGTGCTATCCAGGGGATAGGCTACACCTTC. It is translated as CSAIQGIGYTF.

J is TRBJ1-4 and V is TRBV5-4; no firm D call. Germline V CDR1 and CDR2: SGHNT, YYREEE (reference sequence). This CDR3 is 14 amino acids long. Trimming stripped 3 bases from V and 7 bases from J, with 13 bases between. Written as DNA, the CDR3 is TGTGCCAGCAGCTCTGACTCAGTCGGTGAAAAACTGTTTTTT. Its protein product is CASSSDSVGEKLFF.

The chain couples TRBV7-8 to TRBJ1-1, with a tentative D call TRBD1 (6 bases). The length of the CDR3 is 14 residues. V lost 1 base and J 6 bases, leaving 12 bases between the germline ends. CDR1 SGHVS and CDR2 FQNEAQ come from the germline V gene. The CDR3 DNA reads as TGTGCCAGCAGCTTAGGGCAGGGGCGTGCTGAAGCTTTCTTT. The encoded protein is CASSLGQGRAEAFF.

This clone showed up just a few times. The chain is built from TRBV7-8 and TRBJ2-1, with 8 bases aligning to TRBD1. The ends lost 5 bases at V and 4 bases at J; junction bases unmatched: 4. CDR3 length: 14 amino acids. CDR1 and CDR2 from the germline V gene are SGHVS and FQNEAQ. This CDR3 reads CASSQTGAYNEQFF. The CDR3 DNA reads as TGTGCCAGCAGCCAGACAGGGGCTTACAATGAGCAGTTCTTC.